The clone carrying this T cell receptor (beta chain) has just a few counts. J lost 7 bases, V lost 6 bases, and 8 bases had no gene match. This CDR3 spans 14 amino acids. Per the germline V gene, CDR1 is DFQATT and CDR2 is SNEGSKA (reference sequence). The data belong to a study of read filtering for tumor transcriptome and immune sequencing. Molecular barcoded adaptors covering alpha/delta and beta/gamma chains were used on approximately 400 ng RNA. TCRdb re-called the reads through MiXCR, storing one row per CDR3 protein. The sample carries tens of thousands of distinct CDR3 sequences, roughly a fifth recorded once.

The sample was a population of CD138-negative cells sorted from bone marrow. J is TRBJ2-3 and V is TRBV20-1; TRBD1 agrees at 12 bases. The receptor was derived from a donor at least 40 years old with multiple myeloma. CDR3 loop: CSAEPGQGANTQYF. In nucleotides, the CDR3 is TGCAGTGCGGAGCCGGGACAGGGGGCGAATACGCAGTATTTT.